Each of the 28 T cell receptor beta chains below was sequenced from the same sample in a study of PD-1 blockade in classical Hodgkin lymphoma (dated by TCRdb to 2020 to 2021). In light of the paper, this sample's time point label describes: cycle 1 day 1 (C1D1), immediately before nivolumab initiation. Every trial patient had relapsed after autologous stem cell transplantation, and cohorts A, B and C differed in prior brentuximab vedotin exposure. Libraries were prepared through the immunoSEQ multiplex PCR assay. Held by TCRdb, this immuneACCESS table contains in-frame sequences only and omits some clones. Under half of the omission traces to an unresolved V gene where checked; the cause of the rest is unknown. This sample gives approximately 73,000 clones in total; about 92% of them show up just once. About 7.6% of the sample goes to the ten largest clones. The starting material was peripheral blood mononuclear cells (PBMCs), obtained at baseline. The receptors shown here come from a human donor with classical Hodgkin lymphoma.

The chain carries TRBV11-2 and TRBJ1-1, with D hard to call. The CDR3 is made up of 15 amino acids. With 5 bases removed from V and 1 base from J, the gap between germline ends came to 14 bases. Germline V CDR1 and CDR2: SGHAT, FQNNGV. The CDR3 region has the DNA TGTGCCAGCAGCCTTCGAACCTTCGGGAACACTGAAGCTTTCTTT. Its protein is CASSLRTFGNTEAFF.

The chain carries TRBV7-9 and TRBJ1-1, with D possibly matching TRBD1 (5 bases). CDR1 SEHNR and CDR2 FQNEAQ come from the germline V gene (reference sequence). V lost 1 base, J lost 5 bases, and 14 bases lay in between. The CDR3 has 15 amino acids. DNA of the CDR3: TGTGCCAGCAGCTTAGTGTCGGCAGGGTGGACTGAAGCTTTCTTT. Amino acids: CASSLVSAGWTEAFF. The complete variable domain, with remaining parts taken from reference TRBV7-9 and TRBJ1-1, reads DTGVSQNPRHKITKRGQNVTFRCDPISEHNRLYWYRQTLGQGPEFLTYFQNEAQLEKSRLLSDRFSAERPKGSFSTLEIQRTEQGDSAMYLCASSLVSAGWTEAFFGQGTRLTVV.

The chain combines TRBV9 with TRBJ2-7; D may be TRBD2 (5 bases). CDR3 length equals 15 residues. Germline V CDR1 and CDR2: SGDLS, YYNGEE. Trimming left V 3 bases short and J 3 bases short, with 16 bases between. The CDR3 loop is CASSAQGSGGYEQYF. In DNA form, the CDR3 reads TGTGCCAGCAGCGCCCAAGGGAGCGGAGGCTACGAGCAGTACTTC.

The CDR3 nucleotides read TGCGCCAGCAGTCAATTTCACTTCCACTTGGTAAGCAATCAGCCCCAGCATTTT. Protein product: CASSQFHFHLVSNQPQHF. The chain uses TRBV23-1 and TRBJ1-5; D gene uncertain. TRBV23-1 is placed among ORFs of uncertain function. CDR3 length: 18 residues. V gave up 1 base and J gave up 1 base, with 17 bases separating them.

The V call is TRBV27, the J call TRBJ1-5, with D unclear. Between the trimmed V and J ends, which lost 2 bases and 1 base, there was a span of 3 bases. The CDR3 runs to 13 residues. CDR1 and CDR2 from the germline V gene are MNHEY and SMNVEV (reference sequence). The CDR3 DNA is TGTGCCAGCAGTTTAGACAGCAATCAGCCCCAGCATTTT. It specifies CASSLDSNQPQHF.

CDR3 DNA sequence: TGTGCCAGCACCTCTACACCATCCTACGAGCAGTACTTC. This gives the protein CASTSTPSYEQYF. This rearrangement joins TRBV7-3 to TRBJ2-7; the D is unclear. The V end was cut by 7 bases, the J end by 1 base, with 11 bases between. This CDR3 spans 13 amino acids. Germline loops: CDR1 SGHTA, CDR2 FQGTGA.

The chain links TRBV6-1 to TRBJ1-4; unclear D gene. The V end lost 8 bases, the J end lost 2 bases, and 15 bases lay between the germline ends. The CDR3 runs to 15 residues. From germline, CDR1 is MNHNS and CDR2 SASEGT. Here the CDR3 reads CASGPLMGTNEKLFF. Written as DNA, the CDR3 is TGTGCCAGCGGACCCCTAATGGGGACTAATGAAAAACTGTTTTTT.

V gene TRBV19 combines with J gene TRBJ1-2; D is uncertain. This CDR3 contains 16 residues. Germline V lookup: CDR1 LNHDA, CDR2 SQIVND (reference sequence). V dropped 3 bases and J dropped 1 base, with 15 bases sitting between them. This CDR3 is CASSIPSADLNYGYTF. In DNA form, the CDR3 reads TGTGCCAGTAGTATTCCGTCGGCAGATCTTAACTATGGCTACACCTTC.

The rearrangement joins TRBV11-2 to TRBJ2-1; the match to TRBD2 covers 9 bases. This CDR3 is 16 amino acids long. Germline CDR1 SGHAT, CDR2 FQNNGV. V shed 2 bases, J shed 3 bases, and the junction held 5 bases outside the gene matches. The CDR3 spells CASSLIQLAGYNEQFF. As DNA, the CDR3 is TGTGCCAGCAGCTTAATACAACTAGCGGGCTACAATGAGCAGTTCTTC. The full variable domain, with the rest looked up from reference TRBV11-2 and TRBJ2-1, is EAGVAQSPRYKIIEKRQSVAFWCNPISGHATLYWYQQILGQGPKLLIQFQNNGVVDDSQLPKDRFSAERLKGVDSTLKIQPAKLEDSAVYLCASSLIQLAGYNEQFFGPGTRLTVL.

The rearrangement uses TRBV27 and TRBJ2-7, with TRBD1 matching 8 bases. The germline V gene has CDR1 MNHEY and CDR2 SMNVEV (reference sequence). After removal of 0 bases from V and 5 bases from J, the junction contained 12 bases not matched to a gene. This CDR3 contains 17 residues. CDR3: CASSLSPYQDRANEQYF. CDR3 nucleotides: TGTGCCAGCAGTTTATCGCCTTACCAGGACAGGGCTAACGAGCAGTACTTC.

The chain joins TRBV2 to TRBJ2-7; 8 bases are a match to TRBD2. V lost 1 base to trimming and J lost 6 bases; unmatched junction nucleotides: 11. The CDR3 length is 16 residues. Looked up from germline, CDR1 is SNHLY and CDR2 is FYNNEI. The CDR3 DNA follows: TGTGCCAGCAGTGAAGTTCGACCGGGAGGGCCACGCGAGCAGTACTTC. Its translation is CASSEVRPGGPREQYF.

The rearrangement uses TRBV25-1 and TRBJ1-2; unclear D gene. V was trimmed by 4 bases and J by 4 bases, leaving 10 bases between them. Germline assignment: CDR1 MGHDK and CDR2 SYGVNS. The length of the CDR3 is 13 residues. The CDR3 reads CASSGPIPYGYTF. The CDR3 DNA follows: TGTGCCAGCAGTGGTCCCATTCCCTATGGCTACACCTTC.

The V call is TRBV7-9, the J call TRBJ2-2; D remains unclear. Germline CDR1 reads SEHNR; CDR2 reads FQNEAQ (reference sequence). V lost 5 bases, J lost 4 bases, and 8 bases lay in between. The CDR3 contains 13 residues. The CDR3 spells CASSAVSTGELFF. CDR3 DNA sequence: TGTGCCAGCAGCGCCGTCAGCACCGGGGAGCTGTTTTTT.

The V gene is TRBV2, the J gene TRBJ1-5, with a weak D call TRBD1 (5 bases). Trimming removed 6 bases from V and 9 bases from J, with 21 bases in between. The CDR3 contains 15 residues. From germline, CDR1 is SNHLY and CDR2 FYNNEI. CDR3 in DNA: TGTGCCAGCAGGGGACGCAAGGGCGGCCAGAGGCCCCAGCATTTT. Its translation is CASRGRKGGQRPQHF.

The rearrangement joins TRBV14 to TRBJ2-7, with D possibly being TRBD1 or TRBD2 (6 bases each). The CDR3 runs 18 residues. Germline V CDR1 and CDR2: SGHDN, FVKESK. Trimming cost V 1 base and J 7 bases, with 26 bases left between them. The CDR3 sequence is CASSQVGGGGLTLREQYF. In nucleotides, the CDR3 is TGTGCCAGCAGCCAAGTAGGGGGAGGAGGGCTAACGCTACGGGAGCAGTACTTC.

This clone has a single count. A junction end diverges from the germline sequence, so it may reflect a read error. This rearrangement joins TRBV7-8 to TRBJ1-1; no reliable D call. The CDR3 contains 14 residues. The germline gives CDR1 SGHVS, CDR2 FQNEAQ. CDR3 bases: TGTGCCAGCAGCCTAGCGTACATGAACACTGAAGCTTTCTTT. It yields the protein CASSLAYMNTEAFF. Drawing the rest from reference TRBV7-8 and TRBJ1-1, the complete variable domain is GAGVSQSPRYKVAKRGQDVALRCDPISGHVSLFWYQQALGQGPEFLTYFQNEAQLDKSGLPSDRFFAERPEGSVSTLKIQRTQQEDSAVYLCASSLAYMNTEAFFGQGTRLTVV.

The rearrangement links TRBV30 to TRBJ2-7; the D gene is possibly TRBD1 (5 bases). Germline-derived CDR1 and CDR2 are GTSNPN and SVGIG (reference sequence). This CDR3 has 10 amino acids. Trimming shortened V by 5 bases and J by 4 bases, and 6 bases separated the two germline ends. The CDR3 loop is CAWGAYEQYF. DNA for the CDR3: TGTGCCTGGGGGGCTTACGAGCAGTACTTC.

The chain couples TRBV15 to TRBJ1-4; the D is unclear. V lost 0 bases and J lost 7, with 12 bases in between. This CDR3 has 15 amino acids. CDR1 and CDR2 from the germline V gene are LNHNV and YYDKDF (reference sequence). This chain's CDR3 is CATSRDFWVGEKLFF. CDR3 coding DNA: TGTGCCACCAGCAGAGACTTCTGGGTCGGTGAAAAACTGTTTTTT.

The CDR3 DNA reads as TGTGCCAGCAGCTTAGTCGGGCAGGAGGCTAACTATGGCTACACCTTC. Translating gives CASSLVGQEANYGYTF. J is TRBJ1-2 and V is TRBV7-3; D not certain. The germline CDR1 and CDR2 sequences are SGHTA and FQGTGA. The CDR3 is 16 amino acids. Trimming took 2 bases from V and 0 from J, leaving 13 bases between them.

The V and J genes are TRBV7-9 and TRBJ2-3, with 8 bases fitting TRBD2. CDR1 and CDR2 from the germline V gene are SEHNR and FQNEAQ (reference sequence). The length of the CDR3 is 14 residues. V shed 6 bases and J 3 bases; nucleotides not matched to a gene: 5. CDR3 DNA sequence: TGTGCCAGCAGACAAGCGGGAGTGACAGATACGCAGTATTTT. The encoded protein is CASRQAGVTDTQYF. Full variable domain (rest looked up from reference TRBV7-9 and TRBJ2-3): DTGVSQNPRHKITKRGQNVTFRCDPISEHNRLYWYRQTLGQGPEFLTYFQNEAQLEKSRLLSDRFSAERPKGSFSTLEIQRTEQGDSAMYLCASRQAGVTDTQYFGPGTRLTVL.

This chain uses TRBV2 with TRBJ2-1, with 10 bases that match TRBD1. J gave up 0 bases and V 3 bases, and 14 bases lay outside the gene matches. CDR3 length equals 20 residues. Germline CDR1 SNHLY, CDR2 FYNNEI. The CDR3 protein is CASSEPTGGATAASYNEQFF. Written as DNA, the CDR3 is TGTGCCAGCAGTGAGCCGACAGGGGGCGCGACGGCTGCCTCCTACAATGAGCAGTTCTTC.

This chain uses TRBV30 with TRBJ2-1; D gene uncertain. Looked up from germline, CDR1 is GTSNPN and CDR2 is SVGIG (reference sequence). The CDR3 length is 12 residues. V lost 3 bases to trimming and J lost 5 bases, with 8 bases between them. The CDR3 reads CAWRSSNNEQFF. DNA for the CDR3: TGTGCCTGGAGGAGCAGCAACAATGAGCAGTTCTTC. The full variable domain, rest sourced from reference TRBV30 and TRBJ2-1, is SQTIHQWPATLVQPVGSPLSLECTVEGTSNPNLYWYRQAAGRGLQLLFYSVGIGQISSEVPQNLSASRPQDRQFILSSKKLLLSDSGFYLCAWRSSNNEQFFGPGTRLTVL.

This clone appeared a few times. The chain is built from TRBV27 and TRBJ2-3; no definite D call. Trimming removed 5 bases from V and 1 base from J, with 10 bases in between. The CDR3 has 14 residues. Germline V gene data show CDR1 as MNHEY and CDR2 as SMNVEV (reference sequence). The CDR3 here is CASSKGEGTDTQYF. In nucleotides, the CDR3 is TGTGCCAGCAGTAAGGGTGAGGGCACAGATACGCAGTATTTT.

The genes are TRBV9 and TRBJ2-5, with a weak D call TRBD2 (5 bases). The germline V gene has CDR1 SGDLS and CDR2 YYNGEE. The CDR3 runs 15 residues. V was clipped by 0 bases and J by 4 bases, with 13 bases between them. The CDR3 region has the DNA TGTGCCAGCAGCGTAGACGGGATTCTGGGAGAGACCCAGTACTTC. Its protein is CASSVDGILGETQYF.

The chain uses TRBV19 and TRBJ2-5; D remains ambiguous. In germline, CDR1 is LNHDA, CDR2 SQIVND (reference sequence). The CDR3 is made up of 15 amino acids. Between the trimmed V and J ends, which lost 7 bases and 3 bases, there was a span of 18 bases. CDR3 loop: CASMPKRAVEETQYF. For the CDR3, the DNA is TGTGCCAGTATGCCCAAACGGGCGGTTGAAGAGACCCAGTACTTC. The full variable domain, in which reference TRBV19 and TRBJ2-5 provide the parts outside the CDR3, is DGGITQSPKYLFRKEGQNVTLSCEQNLNHDAMYWYRQDPGQGLRLIYYSQIVNDFQKGDIAEGYSVSREKKESFPLTVTSAQKNPTAFYLCASMPKRAVEETQYFGPGTRLLVL.

The J gene is TRBJ1-1, the V gene TRBV9, with D perhaps matching TRBD1 (5 bases). The germline V gene has CDR1 SGDLS and CDR2 YYNGEE. The CDR3 length is 14 residues. V lost 4 bases and J lost 1, with 11 bases in between. The CDR3 reads CASSPRGQNTEAFF. The CDR3 coding sequence is TGTGCCAGCAGCCCCCGCGGACAGAACACTGAAGCTTTCTTT.

The chain recombines TRBV27 with TRBJ2-7; 9 positions agree with TRBD1. There are 14 residues in the CDR3. Germline trimming cut 5 bases from V and 1 base from J; bases unmatched to any gene: 3. CDR1 and CDR2 (germline): MNHEY, SMNVEV (reference sequence). CDR3 loop: CASSTGTGSYEQYF. As DNA, the CDR3 is TGTGCCAGCAGTACCGGGACAGGGTCCTACGAGCAGTACTTC.

The chain recombines TRBV11-2 with TRBJ2-7; D not certain. V lost 1 base and J 0 bases, leaving 7 bases between the germline ends. This CDR3 region has 14 residues. Per germline, CDR1 SGHAT and CDR2 FQNNGV. The CDR3 region has the DNA TGTGCCAGCAGCTTAGGTAGTTACTCCTACGAGCAGTACTTC. This codes for CASSLGSYSYEQYF.